The 25 T cell receptor beta chains listed next were all sequenced from one sample in a study of T cell responses to AZD1222 COVID-19 vaccine. Clones were read by immunoSEQ multiplex PCR, and TCRdb kept only the in-frame ones, dropping some. The sample lists under 110,000 clones, around 87% occurring once. The sample was peripheral blood, taken 28 days after the second AZD1222 dose. These receptors were collected from an adult who received the AZD1222 COVID-19 vaccine.

The gene calls are TRBV28 and TRBJ2-6, with a tentative D call TRBD1 (6 bases). This CDR3 has 15 amino acids. Germline assignment: CDR1 MDHEN and CDR2 SYDVKM. The V and J ends lost 8 bases and 0 bases respectively, with 11 bases between them. The CDR3: CASRTGRSGANVLTF. The CDR3 DNA reads as TGTGCCAGCCGCACAGGGCGCTCTGGGGCCAACGTCCTGACTTTC.

The rearrangement uses TRBV6-6 and TRBJ2-3; 12 nucleotides line up with TRBD1. The CDR3 is 14 residues long. The junction had 1 base not matched to a gene; V was cut back by 4 bases and J by 5 bases. Per germline, CDR1 MNHNY and CDR2 SVGAGI (reference sequence). The CDR3 nucleotides read TGTGCCAGCAGTTGGGACAGGGGGCAAGATACGCAGTATTTT. This translates into CASSWDRGQDTQYF.

The chain couples TRBV5-5 to TRBJ1-4, with 10 nucleotides matching TRBD1. CDR1 and CDR2 (germline): SGHKS, YYEKEE (reference sequence). The J segment lost 0 bases and the V segment lost 0 bases, leaving 2 bases of the junction unmatched. CDR3 length: 17 amino acids. The CDR3 DNA sequence: TGTGCCAGCAGCTTGGGGGACAGGGGCGCAACTAATGAAAAACTGTTTTTT. Protein product: CASSLGDRGATNEKLFF. Variable domain in full (rest from reference TRBV5-5 and TRBJ1-4): DAGVTQSPTHLIKTRGQQVTLRCSPISGHKSVSWYQQVLGQGPQFIFQYYEKEERGRGNFPDRFSARQFPNYSSELNVNALLLGDSALYLCASSLGDRGATNEKLFFGSGTQLSVL.

This clone was found a few times. The rearrangement links TRBV3-1 (or the pseudogene TRBV3-2) to TRBJ1-1; D is unresolved. The CDR3 consists of 13 residues. CDR1 and CDR2 (germline): LGHDT, YNNKEL (reference sequence). V lost 5 bases to trimming and J lost 0 bases, with 7 bases between them. CDR3 amino acids: CASSSMLNTEAFF. As DNA, the CDR3 is TGTGCCAGCAGCTCTATGTTGAACACTGAAGCTTTCTTT.

This chain joins TRBV3-1 (or the pseudogene TRBV3-2) and TRBJ1-2; 8 bases fit TRBD1. The length of the CDR3 is 18 residues. Trimming cost V 2 bases and J 4 bases; bases outside gene matches: 15. Per the germline V gene, CDR1 is LGHDT and CDR2 is YNNKEL (reference sequence). CDR3 protein: CASSQLSGQAHQGYGYTF. DNA of the CDR3: TGTGCCAGCAGCCAACTGTCGGGACAGGCCCACCAGGGCTATGGCTACACCTTC.

The chain joins TRBV5-6 to TRBJ2-7, with D possibly matching TRBD2 (6 bases). Germline values: CDR1 SGHDT, CDR2 YYEEEE. The CDR3 contains 14 residues. Deletions cut 5 bases from V and 4 bases from J, with 16 bases between. Written as DNA, the CDR3 is TGTGCCAGCAGACAAGAAACCGGGGGTTACGAGCAGTACTTC. It specifies CASRQETGGYEQYF.

The chain carries TRBV29-1 and TRBJ2-7; D is possibly TRBD2 (5 bases). Germline lookup yields CDR1 SQVTM and CDR2 ANQGSEA. The CDR3 covers 13 residues. V lost 4 bases and J 2 bases, leaving 12 bases between the germline ends. The CDR3 loop is CSVASGIAYEQYF. As DNA, the CDR3 is TGCAGCGTTGCATCGGGGATCGCCTACGAGCAGTACTTC.

V gene TRBV27 combines with J gene TRBJ2-7; tentative D call: TRBD1 (5 bases). This CDR3 is built from 15 residues. Trimming removed 7 bases from V and 2 bases from J, with 18 bases in between. Germline-derived CDR1 and CDR2 are MNHEY and SMNVEV (reference sequence). The CDR3: CASIRKLVGAYEQYF. CDR3 DNA sequence: TGTGCCAGCATAAGGAAACTTGTAGGGGCCTACGAGCAGTACTTC.

The rearrangement joins TRBV6-5 to TRBJ2-1; tentative D call: TRBD1 (6 bases). This CDR3 contains 15 residues. V shed 7 bases and J shed 6 bases, with 19 bases lying between them. Germline CDR1 and CDR2: MNHEY and SVGAGI. The CDR3 reads CASNPYRVIFNEQFF. CDR3 bases: TGTGCCAGCAACCCTTACAGGGTAATTTTCAATGAGCAGTTCTTC.

The chain combines TRBV11-2 with TRBJ1-3, with D possibly TRBD1 on 6 matching bases. Germline V gene data show CDR1 as SGHAT and CDR2 as FQNNGV. V was clipped by 2 bases and J by 4 bases, with 15 bases between them. This CDR3 region has 16 residues. CDR3 in DNA: TGTGCCAGCAGCTTACAACAGGGATCGAGAGGAAACACCATATATTTT. This gives the protein CASSLQQGSRGNTIYF. Supplemented by reference TRBV11-2 and TRBJ1-3, the full variable domain reads EAGVAQSPRYKIIEKRQSVAFWCNPISGHATLYWYQQILGQGPKLLIQFQNNGVVDDSQLPKDRFSAERLKGVDSTLKIQPAKLEDSAVYLCASSLQQGSRGNTIYFGEGSWLTVV.

J is TRBJ2-7 and V is TRBV9, with D uncertain. V shed 10 bases and J shed 0 bases, with 17 bases lying between them. The length of the CDR3 is 14 residues. Germline V CDR1 and CDR2: SGDLS, YYNGEE. CDR3 coding DNA: TGTGCCCCGAACCCTGGCAGGATCTCCTACGAGCAGTACTTC. Translation: CAPNPGRISYEQYF.

The chain couples TRBV5-1 to TRBJ1-5; 10 nucleotides match TRBD1. The V gene end was trimmed by 4 bases and the J gene end by 6 bases; junction bases not matched to a gene: 7. CDR1 and CDR2 from the germline V gene are SGHRS and YFSETQ. CDR3 size: 15 residues. The DNA for the CDR3 is TGCGCCAGCAGCCCCGGGACAGGGGACGGTCAGCCCCAGCATTTT. Its protein is CASSPGTGDGQPQHF.

V usage is TRBV5-1 and J usage is TRBJ1-2; TRBD1 might be the D (6 bases). This CDR3 is built from 14 residues. Germline CDR1 SGHRS, CDR2 YFSETQ. V shed 0 bases and J shed 8 bases, with 14 bases lying between them. The CDR3 DNA sequence: TGCGCCAGCAGCTTGGATACAGGGTTTACCGGCTACACCTTC. Translated, it gives CASSLDTGFTGYTF.

V and J are TRBV5-4 and TRBJ1-2, with unresolved D. CDR1 and CDR2 (germline): SGHNT, YYREEE (reference sequence). The CDR3 is made up of 13 amino acids. Trimming removed 3 bases at V and 3 bases at J, with 9 bases between. Here the CDR3 reads CASSYPGDYGYTF. CDR3 nucleotides: TGTGCCAGCAGCTATCCGGGAGACTATGGCTACACCTTC. The whole variable domain, filled in from reference TRBV5-4 and TRBJ1-2, reads ETGVTQSPTHLIKTRGQQVTLRCSSQSGHNTVSWYQQALGQGPQFIFQYYREEENGRGNFPPRFSGLQFPNYSSELNVNALELDDSALYLCASSYPGDYGYTFGSGTRLTVV.

The V gene is TRBV4-3, the J gene TRBJ2-2; D unresolved. The length of the CDR3 is 15 residues. Germline assignment: CDR1 LGHNA and CDR2 YSLEER. Trimming cost V 0 bases and J 5 bases, with 10 bases left between them. CDR3 sequence: CASSQDRLRTGELFF. In DNA form, the CDR3 reads TGCGCCAGCAGCCAAGACAGGTTACGGACCGGGGAGCTGTTTTTT.

This chain connects TRBV9 to TRBJ2-5, with a tentative D call TRBD2 (5 bases). CDR1 is SGDLS and CDR2 is YYNGEE in the germline V gene. The V and J ends lost 4 bases and 4 bases respectively, with 17 bases between them. CDR3 size: 15 residues. CDR3 bases: TGTGCCAGCAGCCCCCTGGGTAGCGTGGGAGAGACCCAGTACTTC. Amino acid sequence: CASSPLGSVGETQYF.

V usage is TRBV24-1 and J usage is TRBJ2-3; D is unclear. Looked up from germline, CDR1 is KGHDR and CDR2 is SFDVKD. V gave up 3 bases and J gave up 5 bases, with 5 bases separating them. The CDR3 is made up of 12 amino acids. The CDR3 sequence is CATSDPGDTQYF. The CDR3 DNA reads TGTGCCACCAGTGATCCCGGAGATACGCAGTATTTT.

The genes are TRBV9 and TRBJ2-2; no clear D. V shed 3 bases and J shed 4 bases, with 13 bases lying between them. The CDR3 sequence is 15 residues long. Germline V gene sequence: CDR1 SGDLS, CDR2 YYNGEE. The CDR3 DNA reads as TGTGCCAGCAGCGAGAGTGGTTCCGGCACCGGGGAGCTGTTTTTT. Its translation: CASSESGSGTGELFF.

The rearrangement uses TRBV11-2 and TRBJ1-1; D unclear. Germline CDR1 is SGHAT and CDR2 is FQNNGV. The CDR3 covers 14 residues. V was cut by 5 bases and J by 6 bases, with 16 bases left in between. CDR3 protein: CASSPRRAGAEAFF. The CDR3 coding sequence is TGTGCCAGCAGCCCCCGCCGGGCCGGGGCTGAAGCTTTCTTT. The whole variable domain, remainder taken from reference TRBV11-2 and TRBJ1-1, is EAGVAQSPRYKIIEKRQSVAFWCNPISGHATLYWYQQILGQGPKLLIQFQNNGVVDDSQLPKDRFSAERLKGVDSTLKIQPAKLEDSAVYLCASSPRRAGAEAFFGQGTRLTVV.

The chain combines TRBV28 with TRBJ2-1; 9 bases are shared with TRBD2. This CDR3 has 14 residues. The V gene's germline CDR1 is MDHEN and CDR2 SYDVKM. V gave up 6 bases and J gave up 6 bases; unmatched junction bases: 6. Here the CDR3 DNA reads TGTGCCAGCAGGATAGCGGGAGCGGGCAATGAGCAGTTCTTC. It specifies CASRIAGAGNEQFF.

The rearrangement links TRBV5-1 to TRBJ1-1; D ambiguous. Germline values: CDR1 SGHRS, CDR2 YFSETQ. The V end was cut by 0 bases, the J end by 1 base, with 4 bases between. The CDR3 spans 13 residues. CDR3 sequence: CASSLDTNTEAFF. The CDR3 DNA sequence: TGCGCCAGCAGCTTGGATACGAACACTGAAGCTTTCTTT.

The chain combines TRBV24-1 with TRBJ2-1, with 10 bases that match TRBD1. CDR1 and CDR2 (germline): KGHDR, SFDVKD. Losses at the gene ends were 2 bases for V and 5 bases for J; bases not matched to a gene: 8. This CDR3 spans 17 amino acids. In DNA, the CDR3 is TGTGCCACCAGTGATTCCCCGGGACAGGGGTACAACAATGAGCAGTTCTTC. Translating gives CATSDSPGQGYNNEQFF.

The chain combines TRBV21-1 with TRBJ1-2. TRBV21-1 is tagged as a pseudogene. The CDR3 length is 15 residues. CDR3 nucleotide sequence: TGTGCCAGCAGCAAAGTCGGGGGGGTCCGAGTTGGCTACACCTTC. Its translation: CASSKVGGVRVGYTF.

The rearrangement uses TRBV5-6 and TRBJ2-7; 9 bases agree with TRBD1. Germline trimming cut 2 bases from V and 2 bases from J; bases unmatched to any gene: 5. Germline-derived CDR1 and CDR2 are SGHDT and YYEEEE. The length of the CDR3 is 15 residues. The CDR3 protein is CASSFKGTGPYEQYF. CDR3 nucleotide sequence: TGTGCCAGCAGCTTCAAGGGGACAGGGCCCTACGAGCAGTACTTC.

The chain employs TRBV6-1 and TRBJ1-2; D is ambiguous. This CDR3 is 13 amino acids long. With 3 bases removed from V and 7 bases from J, the gap between germline ends came to 12 bases. CDR1 is MNHNS, CDR2 SASEGT, per germline. DNA of the CDR3: TGTGCCAGCAGTGATTGGCCTGAGGGTGGCTACACCTTC. It is translated as CASSDWPEGGYTF.